This is a list of T cell receptor beta chains from one sample in a study of T cells after yellow fever vaccination. TCRdb re-analysed the 5' RACE reads in MiXCR, keeping a single row per CDR3 protein. Among approximately 240,000 distinct CDR3 sequences, about 3.9% were seen once, and the ten largest hold around 20%. Sequencing used PBMCs, obtained 15 days after the yellow fever booster vaccination. These receptors were collected from a man younger than 30 who received the YFV17D yellow fever vaccine. CDR3s include the opening cysteine and the closing phenylalanine or tryptophan. The D gene is left open where the match is weak. The size of a clone is reported for some rows only, either as once, few or many, or as a class for expanded clones.

TRBJ2-2 TRBD2 TRBV5-1 few TGCGCCAGCAGCTTGTTAGTAGCGGGGGCACCCTCGAACACCGGGGAGCTGTTTTTT CASSLLVAGAPSNTGELFF
TRBJ2-2 TRBD1 TRBV11-3 - TGTGCCAGCAGCAACAACCAGGGGGCGAGCACCGGGGAGCTGTTTTTT CASSNNQGASTGELFF
TRBJ1-2 - TRBV6-5 many TGTGCCAGCAGTCTCACGACAGCCCTCTATGGCTACACCTTC CASSLTTALYGYTF
TRBJ1-2 - TRBV10-3 many TGTGCCATCAGTGAAACAGGTGGAGCAGGGGGCTACACCTTC CAISETGGAGGYTF
TRBJ2-7 - TRBV6-6 many TGTGCCAGCAGCCCTCGTCAGGGCCAGACCACCCCACCGGGGTACTTC CASSPRQGQTTPPGYF
TRBJ1-2 - TRBV7-8 many TGTGCCAGCAGCTTAGACACGGTCTACGGCTACACCTTC CASSLDTVYGYTF
TRBJ1-1 - TRBV4-1 many TGCGCCAGCAGCCAAAAAATGAACACTGAAGCTTTCTTT CASSQKMNTEAFF
TRBJ1-2 - TRBV20-1 many TGCAGTGCTAAACCGGGACGTCATGGCTACACCTTC CSAKPGRHGYTF
TRBJ2-5 TRBD2 TRBV12-3/TRBV12-4 many TGTGCCAGCAGTTTATTGATTTCTGTCCGGGGGGGCGAGACCCAGTACTTC CASSLLISVRGGETQYF
TRBJ2-1 - TRBV6-1 many TGTGCCAGCAGTTCTACACAAGGGTTGCAGGCCTACAATGAGCAGTTCTTC CASSSTQGLQAYNEQFF
TRBJ2-3 - TRBV3-1 many TGTGCCAGCAGCCCAAATCCCCCAGATACGCAGTATTTT CASSPNPPDTQYF
TRBJ2-7 - TRBV7-7 many TGTGCCAGCAGCTTAGCCTCCCATAGCCCCGAGCAGTACTTC CASSLASHSPEQYF
TRBJ1-3 - TRBV13 - TGTGCCAGCAGCCCTTCGACAGCTCCTGGAAACACCATATATTTT CASSPSTAPGNTIYF
TRBJ1-2 - TRBV9 many TGTGCCAGCAGCGTAGTGGAGGACTATGGCTACACCTTC CASSVVEDYGYTF
TRBJ2-5 - TRBV29-1 - TGCAGCGTTACAGTCGTTCTAGGGGGAGAGACCCAGTACTTC CSVTVVLGGETQYF
TRBJ2-2 - TRBV3-1 many TGTGCCAGCAGCCAAGGGACCCGGAACACCGGGGAGCTGTTTTTT CASSQGTRNTGELFF
TRBJ1-3 TRBD1 TRBV5-6 many TGTGCCAGCAGCCGGGACAGGCGCCTTCGGGGAAACACCATATATTTT CASSRDRRLRGNTIYF
TRBJ2-4 - TRBV4-3 many TGCGCCAGCAGCCAAGACCCCGGACACCCTTCCAAAAACATTCAGTACTTC CASSQDPGHPSKNIQYF
TRBJ2-1 TRBD2 TRBV3-1 many TGTGCCAGCAGCCAAGGGACTAGCGGGGGGTCGGTTGAGCAGTTCTTC CASSQGTSGGSVEQFF
TRBJ2-1 - TRBV6-5 many TGTGCCAGCAGACCCGGGTCCGTCCCGGGGGATTACAATGAGCAGTTCTTC CASRPGSVPGDYNEQFF
TRBJ2-4 - TRBV4-1 many TGCGCCAGCAGCCAGGTCGAAAACATTCAGTACTTC CASSQVENIQYF
TRBJ1-2 TRBD1 TRBV6-5 many TGTGCCAGCAGACAAAACAGGGGGCCCTATGGCTACACCTTC CASRQNRGPYGYTF
TRBJ1-1 - TRBV7-9 many TGTGCCAGCAGCCCTTACAGCCAGGGGCTGATGAACACTGAAGCTTTCTTT CASSPYSQGLMNTEAFF
TRBJ2-5 - TRBV27 many TGTGCCAGCAGTTTAGGAGGGGTCGGGGAGACCCAGTACTTC CASSLGGVGETQYF
TRBJ2-3 - TRBV29-1 many TGCAGTATCAGGGCTACAGATACGCAGTATTTT CSIRATDTQYF
TRBJ2-1 - TRBV20-1 many TGCAGTGCGAGCCCGGGACACTTACACAATGAGCAGTTCTTC CSASPGHLHNEQFF
TRBJ1-6 - TRBV29-1 many TGCAGCGTTGAAGATCCCTCCAACAGGTCACTCCACTTT CSVEDPSNRSLHF
TRBJ2-2 - TRBV2 - TGTGCCAGCACCACCTCGAACACCGGGGAGCTGTTTTTT CASTTSNTGELFF
TRBJ2-5 TRBD1 TRBV9 - TGTGCCAGCAGCGCCCGACAGGGGCAAGAGACCCAGTACTTC CASSARQGQETQYF
TRBJ2-1 TRBD2 TRBV20-1 many TGCAGTGCTAGGGGACTAGCGGGGGGGCGATTCTTC CSARGLAGGRFF
TRBJ1-1 - TRBV7-2 few TGTGCCAGCAGCTACCCGGGCACGAACACTGAAGCTTTCTTT CASSYPGTNTEAFF
TRBJ2-5 - TRBV20-1 many TGCAGTGCTAGAGATCTCAAAAGAGGGATGGGAGAGACCCAGTACTTC CSARDLKRGMGETQYF
TRBJ2-1 - TRBV21-1 many TGTGCCAGCAGCCCTGGCCCAGCGGGAGTATCCTACAATGAGCAGTTCTTC CASSPGPAGVSYNEQFF
TRBJ2-3 - TRBV5-1 many TGCGCCAGCAGCTTGGGCGGAACCAGCACAGATACGCAGTATTTT CASSLGGTSTDTQYF
TRBJ2-2 TRBD2 TRBV7-3 many TGTGCCAGCAGCTTAACGGGCCAGCGGGGGGCCATACACCGGGAGCTGTTTTTT CASSLTGQRGAIHRELFF
TRBJ2-7 - TRBV5-6 many TGTGCCAGCAGCTTGTACCACGAGCAGTACTTC CASSLYHEQYF
TRBJ1-6 - TRBV12-3/TRBV12-4 - TGTGCCAGCAGTTTAGGGGGGAGGCATTCACCCCTCCACTTT CASSLGGRHSPLHF
TRBJ2-3 - TRBV4-1 many TGCGCCAGCAGCCAAGAGGATGGCGGGGTGAGCACAGATACGCAGTATTTT CASSQEDGGVSTDTQYF
TRBJ2-3 TRBD2 TRBV5-4 - TGTGCCAGCAGGCCTAGCGGGGGGGCCCTAGATACGCAGTATTTT CASRPSGGALDTQYF
TRBJ2-3 TRBD2 TRBV29-1 many TGCAGCGTTTATTCCGGGGGGTTAACGCAGTATTTT CSVYSGGLTQYF
TRBJ2-3 - TRBV7-2 many TGTGCCAGCAGCAGCCGGGACCCCACAGAAGGTACGCAGTATTTT CASSSRDPTEGTQYF
TRBJ1-2 - TRBV6-5 many TGTGCCAGCAGTTACAGGGACCCTAACTATGGCTACACCTTC CASSYRDPNYGYTF